These 7 T cell receptor beta chains share one sample of origin, sequenced in a study of OX40 agonist ivuxolimab in advanced cancers. The method was immunoSEQ multiplex PCR; TCRdb's version includes in-frame clones alone and lacks a portion of them. Of roughly 93,000 clones in the sample, 84% were seen once. Source: CD4+ or CD8+ T cells sorted from blood, taken in a trial of the OX40 agonist ivuxolimab. All receptors derive from an adult with an advanced solid tumor such as melanoma, head and neck, liver or kidney cancer.

The chain employs TRBV19 and TRBJ2-1; 8 positions agree with TRBD2. The CDR3 is made up of 14 amino acids. Germline CDR1 is LNHDA and CDR2 is SQIVND (reference sequence). Losses at the gene ends were 11 bases for V and 1 base for J; bases not matched to a gene: 7. CDR3 residues: CASKRERSYNEQFF. The CDR3 bases are TGTGCCTCGAAGCGGGAGAGGTCCTACAATGAGCAGTTCTTC.

The table lists this clone with a count of one. CDR3 residues: CASSLVGTGLSTGELFF. The CDR3 DNA follows: TGTGCCAGCAGCTTAGTGGGGACAGGCCTTTCCACCGGGGAGCTGTTTTTT. The chain couples TRBV7-2 to TRBJ2-2; TRBD1 matches at 8 bases. Unmatched junction bases numbered 8, after V lost 1 base and J lost 4 bases. This CDR3 is built from 17 residues. CDR1 is SGHTA and CDR2 is FQGNSA in the germline V gene.

The rearrangement uses TRBV27 and TRBJ1-4; TRBD1 matches at 10 bases. Germline CDR1 and CDR2: MNHEY and SMNVEV (reference sequence). The ends lost 4 bases at V and 0 bases at J; junction bases unmatched: 5. The CDR3 sequence is 17 residues long. CDR3 in amino acids: CASSSRDRGATNEKLFF. The CDR3 DNA follows: TGTGCCAGCAGTTCCCGGGACAGGGGAGCAACTAATGAAAAACTGTTTTTT. Combining the CDR3 with reference TRBV27 and TRBJ1-4 gives the whole variable domain EAQVTQNPRYLITVTGKKLTVTCSQNMNHEYMSWYRQDPGLGLRQIYYSMNVEVTDKGDVPEGYKVSRKEKRNFPLILESPSPNQTSLYFCASSSRDRGATNEKLFFGSGTQLSVL.

The chain is built from TRBV29-1 and TRBJ1-1, with a possible D match to TRBD1 (5 bases). The CDR3 is made up of 12 amino acids. Trimming left V 5 bases short and J 5 bases short, with 12 bases between. From germline, CDR1 is SQVTM and CDR2 ANQGSEA. CDR3 bases: TGCAGCGTTCCAGGGAAGGGGACTGAAGCTTTCTTT. Translating it yields CSVPGKGTEAFF.

Only a few counts were recorded for this clone. The CDR3 region is CASSVAERPSYEQYF. The DNA for the CDR3 is TGTGCCAGCAGCGTAGCGGAGAGACCTTCCTACGAGCAGTACTTC. The V gene is TRBV6-1, the J gene TRBJ2-7, with D maybe TRBD2 (6 bases). CDR1 and CDR2 from the germline V gene are MNHNS and SASEGT. The CDR3 spans 15 residues. V was trimmed by 6 bases and J by 1 base, leaving 16 bases between them.

The DNA for the CDR3 is TGCGCCAGCAGTGAGTTACTAGCGGGAACGAACACCGGGGAGCTGTTTTTT. Translated: CASSELLAGTNTGELFF. This chain joins TRBV10-1 and TRBJ2-2, with 10 positions matching TRBD2. The junction had 2 bases not matched to a gene; V was cut back by 1 base and J by 0 bases. This CDR3 is 17 amino acids long. Germline V gene data show CDR1 as WNHNN and CDR2 as SYGVQD (reference sequence).

The genes are TRBV7-2 and TRBJ2-5; unclear D gene. CDR1 is SGHTA, CDR2 FQGNSA, per germline. CDR3 length equals 14 residues. Trimming took off 1 base at V and 1 base at J, with 7 bases between the two ends. CDR3 region: CASSLEVFQETQYF. For the CDR3, the DNA is TGTGCCAGCAGCTTAGAAGTGTTCCAAGAGACCCAGTACTTC.